The 13 T cell receptor beta chains presented below share a single source sample, sequenced in a study of T cells in Graves' hyperthyroidism and ophthalmopathy. From RNA transcripts, TCR beta CDR3 regions were amplified. HTBI primers drove first-round RT-PCR of the TCR CDR3. Using its own MiXCR run on the multiplex PCR reads, TCRdb lists one record per CDR3 protein. The table records 660,000 or so distinct CDR3 sequences, less than 25% of them present only once. Sequenced material: blood. The receptors were sampled from a man aged 30 to 39 with Graves' ophthalmopathy.

The rearrangement links TRBV7-2 to TRBJ2-2; 11 bases match TRBD1. The junction had 4 bases not matched to a gene; V was cut back by 7 bases and J by 6 bases. Germline V CDR1 and CDR2: SGHTA, FQGNSA. This CDR3 spans 14 amino acids. This CDR3 is CASNRDRGSGELFF. Here the CDR3 DNA reads TGTGCCAGCAATCGGGACAGGGGGTCCGGGGAGCTGTTTTTT.

In its sample, this clonotype was seen a few times. The chain uses TRBV10-3 and TRBJ1-1, with D possibly matching TRBD1 (6 bases). This CDR3 is 14 amino acids long. CDR1 is ENHRY, CDR2 SYGVKD, per germline. V lost 8 bases and J 2 bases, leaving 15 bases between the germline ends. The CDR3 DNA sequence: TGTGCCATCCGAGGGGGGGCTGATAACACTGAAGCTTTCTTT. Translation: CAIRGGADNTEAFF.

The rearrangement joins TRBV19 to TRBJ2-1; D could derive from TRBD1 or TRBD2 (5 bases each). Trimming pared 5 bases from V and 5 bases from J, leaving 31 bases between. Germline V gene data show CDR1 as LNHDA and CDR2 as SQIVND (reference sequence). The length of the CDR3 is 20 residues. CDR3 region: CASSSDRDRNPWTTDNEQFF. CDR3 nucleotides: TGTGCCAGTAGTTCCGACCGGGACCGAAACCCATGGACCACTGACAATGAGCAGTTCTTC.

To note about this clonotype: It may be a read error: a sequence one base away is much more abundant. The CDR3 sequence: CASSGTGHWQPEHF. CDR3 nucleotide sequence: TGTGCCAGCAGTGGCACAGGGCACTGGCAGCCCGAGCATTTT. The V call is TRBV2, the J call TRBJ1-5; weak D call: TRBD1 (6 bases). The length of the CDR3 is 14 residues. The germline V gene encodes CDR1 SNHLY and CDR2 FYNNEI.

This clonotype appeared many times. The J gene is TRBJ2-7, the V gene TRBV6-2 or TRBV6-3; D not certain. CDR3 size: 12 residues. CDR1 MNHEY and CDR2 SVGEGT come from the germline V gene. V lost 0 bases and J 2 bases, leaving 2 bases between the germline ends. The CDR3 region is CASSYSPYEQYF. The CDR3 nucleotides are TGTGCCAGCAGTTACTCCCCCTACGAGCAGTACTTC.

This rearrangement joins TRBV12-3 or TRBV12-4 to TRBJ2-2; 7 nucleotides align to TRBD1. The CDR3 totals 16 residues. The V gene end was trimmed by 10 bases and the J gene end by 0 bases; junction bases not matched to a gene: 11. CDR3 region: CAIPYSTGANTGELFF. In DNA, the CDR3 is TGTGCCATCCCATACTCAACAGGGGCGAACACCGGGGAGCTGTTTTTT.

This clonotype was seen only a few times. V gene TRBV7-9 combines with J gene TRBJ2-7; D gene ambiguous. This CDR3 has 13 amino acids. V was cut by 5 bases and J by 7 bases, with 15 bases left in between. CDR1 and CDR2 from the germline V gene are SEHNR and FQNEAQ (reference sequence). This CDR3 is CASSLHNSFEQYF. CDR3 sequence (DNA): TGTGCCAGCAGCCTTCACAACTCCTTTGAGCAGTACTTC. The full variable domain, with the rest looked up from reference TRBV7-9 and TRBJ2-7, is DTGVSQNPRHKITKRGQNVTFRCDPISEHNRLYWYRQTLGQGPEFLTYFQNEAQLEKSRLLSDRFSAERPKGSFSTLEIQRTEQGDSAMYLCASSLHNSFEQYFGPGTRLTVT.

This clonotype has just a few counts. V is TRBV28 and J is TRBJ2-1; 8 bases line up with TRBD1. CDR1 and CDR2 (germline): MDHEN, SYDVKM. This CDR3 is 15 amino acids long. Trimming cost V 6 bases and J 5 bases; bases outside gene matches: 9. The CDR3 DNA reads TGTGCCAGCAGGACTCAGGGGGCGGGAAACAATGAGCAGTTCTTC. Translation gives CASRTQGAGNNEQFF. The full variable domain, in which reference TRBV28 and TRBJ2-1 provide the parts outside the CDR3, is DVKVTQSSRYLVKRTGEKVFLECVQDMDHENMFWYRQDPGLGLRLIYFSYDVKMKEKGDIPEGYSVSREKKERFSLILESASTNQTSMYLCASRTQGAGNNEQFFGPGTRLTVL.

This clonotype has more than one count but fewer than ten. J is TRBJ1-1 and V is TRBV5-1; D remains ambiguous. CDR3 length equals 12 residues. Trimming pared 0 bases from V and 8 bases from J, leaving 8 bases between. Germline lookup yields CDR1 SGHRS and CDR2 YFSETQ. The CDR3 is CASSLADGEAFF. The CDR3 region has the DNA TGCGCCAGCAGCTTGGCGGACGGAGAAGCTTTCTTT.

The J gene is TRBJ2-7, the V gene TRBV19; 8 bases are a match to TRBD1. Germline-derived CDR1 and CDR2 are LNHDA and SQIVND (reference sequence). This CDR3 comprises 14 residues. With 6 bases clipped from V and 4 bases from J, the junction kept 8 bases outside the gene matches. CDR3 sequence: CASSPYGQGYEQYF. The CDR3 bases are TGTGCCAGTAGCCCTTACGGACAGGGTTACGAGCAGTACTTC.

In this sample, this clonotype turned up a few times. V and J are TRBV6-2 or TRBV6-3 and TRBJ1-5; 9 bases are shared with TRBD1. The V gene end was trimmed by 4 bases and the J gene end by 4 bases; junction bases not matched to a gene: 8. The CDR3 is 16 amino acids. Looked up from germline, CDR1 is MNHEY and CDR2 is SVGEGT. The DNA of the CDR3 is TGTGCCAGCAGTTCAATGACAGGGGGTTGGAATCAGCCCCAGCATTTT. This sequence encodes CASSSMTGGWNQPQHF.

This clonotype was picked up many times. The chain links TRBV24-1 to TRBJ2-3; D is undetermined. CDR3 length: 13 amino acids. CDR1 is KGHDR and CDR2 is SFDVKD in the germline V gene. Deletions cut 3 bases from V and 5 bases from J, with 8 bases between. In DNA form, the CDR3 reads TGTGCCACCAGTGATCTAAGCGTAGATACGCAGTATTTT. Encoded protein: CATSDLSVDTQYF.

Worth noting for this clonotype: A much more abundant neighbour one base away suggests this may be a read error. The chain carries TRBV30 and TRBJ2-3; D not resolved. Trimming stripped 5 bases from V and 2 bases from J, with 14 bases between. CDR3 length equals 14 residues. CDR1 is GTSNPN, CDR2 SVGIG, per germline (reference sequence). The CDR3 here is CAWDSWGNTDTQYF. The CDR3 nucleotides are TGTGCCTGGGATAGCTGGGGTAACACAGATACGCAGTATTTT.